This is a list of T cell receptor beta chains from one sample in a study of breast tumors, draining lymph nodes, adjacent tissues. TCRdb redid the calling of the multiplex PCR reads with MiXCR, one entry per CDR3 protein. The top ten hold approximately 3.6% of the sample, which has around 230,000 distinct CDR3 sequences, under 40% seen once. Sequencing was performed on axillary lymph node tissue. These receptor sequences come from a female donor with breast cancer. Some clones in this sample may be carry-over from other donors' samples. CDR3s include the opening cysteine and the closing phenylalanine or tryptophan. The D gene is left open where the match is weak. Clone size is stated in some rows and not others, as once, few, many or a class when expanded.

clone_size d_call j_call v_call cdr3_nt cdr3_aa
many NA TRBJ1-5 TRBV9 TGTGCCAGCAGCATAGACAGTCATAGCAATCAGCCCCAGCATTTT CASSIDSHSNQPQHF
many TRBD1 TRBJ2-7 TRBV10-3 TGTGCCATCAGAGATCCGGGACAGGGGAGGAGCGAGCAGTACTTC CAIRDPGQGRSEQYF
many NA TRBJ1-3 TRBV9 TGTGCCAGCAGCGTACAGGACAGCTCTGGAAACACCATATATTTT CASSVQDSSGNTIYF
many NA TRBJ2-1 TRBV20-1 TGCAGTGCTTCGACGCCGCTGGTAACGAATGAGCAGTTCTTC CSASTPLVTNEQFF
many NA TRBJ2-5 TRBV20-1 TGCAGTGCTAGGCCGGCTCAAGAGACCCAGTACTTC CSARPAQETQYF
NA TRBD1 TRBJ2-7 TRBV7-9 TGTGCCAGCAGCTTAGCGGGACAGGGCATCTACGAGCAGTACTTC CASSLAGQGIYEQYF
NA TRBD2 TRBJ2-7 TRBV9 TGTGCTAGAGCTTACCCGGGACTAGCGGGGGGTTCCTACGAGCAGTACTTC CARAYPGLAGGSYEQYF
many NA TRBJ2-6 TRBV5-6 TGTGCCAGCAGCTTGACGGCTCCTGGGGCCAACGTCCTGACTTTC CASSLTAPGANVLTF
many TRBD1 TRBJ1-3 TRBV7-8 TGTGCCAGCAGCTTAGGAGGACAGGGTCGAAACACCATATATTTT CASSLGGQGRNTIYF
many TRBD2 TRBJ2-7 TRBV7-2 TGTGCCAGCAGTTGGACTAGTAGTAGGAACGAGCAGTACTTC CASSWTSSRNEQYF
many NA TRBJ2-2 TRBV2 TGTGCCAGCAGGACTACGGCCACCGGGGAGCTGTTTTTT CASRTTATGELFF
NA TRBD2 TRBJ2-3 TRBV9 TGTGCTAGGGCCGCTAGCGGGGAGAGAGATACGCAGTATTTT CARAASGERDTQYF
many TRBD1 TRBJ1-5 TRBV7-2 TGTGCCAGCAGCTTAGGAGGGACAGGGCATCAGCCCCAGCATTTT CASSLGGTGHQPQHF
many NA TRBJ1-2 TRBV7-2 TGTGCCAGCAGCCTACAGGGCTACTATGGCTACACCTTC CASSLQGYYGYTF
many TRBD2 TRBJ2-1 TRBV11-3 TGTGCCAGCAGCTCCATCTCAGGTAGCGGGGGGAGCTCCTACAATGAGCAGTTCTTC CASSSISGSGGSSYNEQFF
few NA TRBJ1-1 TRBV11-2 TGTGCCAGCCATGGTCCTAACCTTATGAACACTGAAGCTTTCTTT CASHGPNLMNTEAFF
many NA TRBJ1-2 TRBV20-1 TGCAGTGCGTACCGGGGCAACTATGGCTACACCTTC CSAYRGNYGYTF
many TRBD2 TRBJ2-1 TRBV19 TGTGCCAGTAGTACTCGGACATTATCGATATCCGGGACTAGCGGGATTGATGAGCAGTTCTTC CASSTRTLSISGTSGIDEQFF
NA NA TRBJ2-2 TRBV5-4 TGTGCCAGCAGCTTGGCCGGGGCGAGGGCCGCCGGGGAGCTGTTTTTT CASSLAGARAAGELFF
many NA TRBJ2-7 TRBV5-1 TGCGCCAGCAGCTTTGGCAGGCAAGGGTCCTACGAGCAGTACTTC CASSFGRQGSYEQYF
NA TRBD1 TRBJ2-6 TRBV5-1 TGCGCCAGCAGTTTTCGGACAGGGGACGGGGCCAACGTCCTGACTTTC CASSFRTGDGANVLTF
many TRBD1 TRBJ2-7 TRBV25-1 TGTGCCAGCAACTCCGGGACAGGCTACGAGCAGTACTTC CASNSGTGYEQYF
many TRBD2 TRBJ2-3 TRBV7-2 TGTGCCAGCAGCTTAGCTAGCGGGGCCATCACAGATACGCAGTATTTT CASSLASGAITDTQYF
many NA TRBJ2-2 TRBV7-3 TGTGCCAGCAGCTTATTCGCGCGGAGCACCGGGGAGCTGTTTTTT CASSLFARSTGELFF
NA NA TRBJ1-6 TRBV7-9 TGTGCCAGCAGTGACGTAGGGGACTCACCCCTCCACTTT CASSDVGDSPLHF
NA TRBD1 TRBJ2-5 TRBV18 TGTGCCAGCTCGGGTTACAGGGGGCAAGAGACCCAGTACTTC CASSGYRGQETQYF
few TRBD1 TRBJ1-5 TRBV6-6 TGTGCCAGCAGTTACTCGGGGACAGACCTCAATCAGCCCCAGCATTTT CASSYSGTDLNQPQHF
few NA TRBJ2-7 TRBV6-1 TGTGCCAGCAGTGCTTTGTTTGAGCAGTACTTC CASSALFEQYF
NA TRBD2 TRBJ2-1 TRBV10-1 TGCGCCAGCAGTGAGTCGAGGACTAGCGGGAGGGTGAATGAGCAGTTCTTC CASSESRTSGRVNEQFF
many NA TRBJ1-4 TRBV20-1 TGCAGTGCTAACTGGATAGATGAAAAACTGTTTTTT CSANWIDEKLFF
NA TRBD2 TRBJ2-1 TRBV7-2 TGTGCCAGCAGCTTAGCGTTGGCGGGGGGGCTTCAAGAGCCCCCCTACAATGAGCAGTTCTTC CASSLALAGGLQEPPYNEQFF
NA TRBD1 TRBJ1-5 TRBV24-1 TGTGCCACCAGTGCTGTTCAGGGGGCTGGTCAGCCCCAGCATTTT CATSAVQGAGQPQHF
NA NA TRBJ2-7 TRBV27 TGTGCCAGCAGTTTATTACTCTCACCCGAGCAGTACTTC CASSLLLSPEQYF
many TRBD1 TRBJ1-2 TRBV7-2 TGTGCCAGCATTATTGACAGGGGAAACTATGGCTACACCTTC CASIIDRGNYGYTF
many NA TRBJ2-7 TRBV18 TGTGCCAGCTCACCGGAACAGGGAGCGACCTACGAGCAGTACTTC CASSPEQGATYEQYF
NA TRBD1 TRBJ2-1 TRBV2 TGTGCCAGCACCCGGGACAGGGCCTACAATGAGCAGTTCTTC CASTRDRAYNEQFF
many NA TRBJ2-3 TRBV7-3 TGTGCCAGCAGCTTAGAGGGGGGGAGGTACACAGATACGCAGTATTTT CASSLEGGRYTDTQYF
NA TRBD1 TRBJ2-1 TRBV2 TGTGCCAGCAACGACAGGGATCGGGATACGCAGTTCTTC CASNDRDRDTQFF
NA TRBD1 TRBJ2-7 TRBV15 TGTGCCACCAAACGGACAGGGCACGAGCAGTACTTC CATKRTGHEQYF
many NA TRBJ1-2 TRBV28 TGTGCCAGCAGACCCAGAGTAGCTAACTATGGCTACACCTTC CASRPRVANYGYTF
NA TRBD2 TRBJ2-3 TRBV18 TGTGCCAGCCTGAGCGGGAGGGCAGGTACGCAGTATTTT CASLSGRAGTQYF
NA NA TRBJ1-3 TRBV9 TGTGCCAGCAGCGTAGAGGGTTGGGAAGGCACCATATATTTT CASSVEGWEGTIYF
NA NA TRBJ2-6 TRBV7-2 TGTGCCAGCAGCTTAGTGGGCCGCTCCGTCATCTCTGGCGCCAACGTCCTGACTTTC CASSLVGRSVISGANVLTF
NA TRBD1 TRBJ1-2 TRBV19 TGTGCCAGTAGTATACAGGGGGCTGGTGGAAACACCTTC CASSIQGAGGNTF
many TRBD1 TRBJ2-7 TRBV9 TGTGCCAGCAGCGTAGGGGCGGGACAGGGGGCTGGGGAGCAGTACTTC CASSVGAGQGAGEQYF
few NA TRBJ2-2 TRBV3-1 TGTGCCAGCAGCCAAGCGTGGGGGACCGGGGAGCTGTTTTTT CASSQAWGTGELFF
many NA TRBJ1-3 TRBV7-9 TGTGCCAGCAGCTTAGAATCCCTCTCTGGAAACACCATATATTTT CASSLESLSGNTIYF
many NA TRBJ1-3 TRBV19 TGTGCCAGGCGGCAGCTAGCCAACTCTGGAAACACCATATATTTT CARRQLANSGNTIYF
few NA TRBJ2-2 TRBV3-1 TGTGCCAGCAGCCGGGCGAGGGGGGCGGGCACCGGGGAGCTGTTTTTT CASSRARGAGTGELFF
NA NA TRBJ2-7 TRBV3-1 TGTGCCAGCAGCCGGGAGGAAGACTACGAGCAGTACTTC CASSREEDYEQYF
NA TRBD2 TRBJ2-1 TRBV11-2 TGTGCCAGCAGCATGAGAGCGGGAAGTGGCTACAATGAGCAGTTCTTC CASSMRAGSGYNEQFF
many TRBD2 TRBJ2-5 TRBV4-3 TGCGCCAGCAGCCAGGAGACTAGCTCGGAGACCCAGTACTTC CASSQETSSETQYF
few TRBD1 TRBJ2-1 TRBV6-6 TGTGCCAGCAGCCCCGGGCCGGGACAGGGGATGAATGAGCAGTTCTTC CASSPGPGQGMNEQFF
many NA TRBJ2-7 TRBV6-1 TGTGCCAGCACCCACTCCTACGAGCAGTACTTC CASTHSYEQYF